This section outlines one TCR beta chain sequence together with its context. Its antigen is unidentified. The entry originates in a study of T cell responses to AZD1222 COVID-19 vaccine. TCRdb's table, derived via immunoSEQ multiplex PCR, lists solely in-frame clones and lacks some. The data hold roughly 190,000 clones, with approximately 92% observed a single time. This CDR3 has 14 amino acids. Trimming took 5 bases from V and 9 from J; bases not matched to a gene: 5. In germline, CDR1 is LNHDA, CDR2 SQIVND (reference sequence). Study conclusions and caveats: Distributed over spike, vaccine-associated CD4 TCRs predominated at 160-218 and 743-854. The donors showed a predominance of white British ancestry and of females, with possible underestimation of clonal diversity. Only 5 or 6 individuals given AZD1222 were seropositive at baseline.

The sequence derives from an adult in good health. The input for sequencing was peripheral blood, taken on day 0 of AZD1222 vaccination. This chain links TRBV19 with TRBJ2-1, with 12 nucleotides matching TRBD2. DNA for the CDR3: TGTGCCAGTAGTCTCGGACTAGCGGGGACTGAGCAGTTCTTC. Encoded protein: CASSLGLAGTEQFF.